A selection of T cell receptor beta chains follows, all from one sample in a study of cytomegalovirus exposure and HLA in healthy donors. Produced via immunoSEQ multiplex PCR; TCRdb's table is partial and in-frame only. The sample has 90,000 to 120,000 clones; about 84% are singletons. The sample taken for sequencing was PBMCs. These receptor sequences come from a man aged 25-45 years in good health and CMV-seronegative. Both conserved end residues are trimmed from each CDR3.

v_gene | CDR3aa
TRBV13 | ASSPGPTEQY
TRBV20-1 | SARMASSKF
TRBV27 | ASSLGLGEQY
TRBV18 | ASRDRGRTDTQY
TRBV5-1 | ASSLGILAGTIVGYGYT
TRBV2 | ALTGGGSDTQY
TRBV28 | ASSQAIQETQY
TRBV10-1 | ASSAEGVADTQY
TRBV19 | ASTGDNQPQH
TRBV18 | ASSPTGGGYEQY
TRBV11-2 | ASSFGGRGRQGINTEAF
TRBV7-8 | ASSQDYSGNTIY
TRBV2 | ASGKTGEGHHGYT
TRBV6-5 | ASRNTGSGNTIY
TRBV7-9 | ASSSSRTRGNQPQH
TRBV2 | ASRGEWLGGNTIY
TRBV30 | AWAGPLSYEQY
TRBV23-1 | ATINVGTGLSGELF
TRBV7-2 | ASSQQGVGNTIY
TRBV7-3 | ASSLTRGGTEAF
TRBV6-1 | ASSGRWTSYEQY
TRBV2 | ASSRDRKSTDTQY
TRBV12-5 | ASGLVHRGGYEQY
TRBV7-2 | ASSAPGGLFGEQY
TRBV7-6 | ASSLSAGTGGFHSGNTIY
TRBV5-6 | ASTRVAGGPSYEQY
TRBV5-8 | ASSLEGLAGVGETQY
TRBV14 | ASSQRRSTRDTQY
TRBV10-3 | AISPTTGLGAGGEQF
TRBV4-1 | ASSQVPPRGAAYEQY
TRBV12-2 | ASRAGGRGGTQY
TRBV30 | AWSARDTGSYEQY
TRBV7-2 | ASGRTQYEQY
TRBV6-1 | ASTMTSGRFAEQF
TRBV2 | ASSGLGSANYGYT
TRBV7-9 | ASSSGTSGSYEQY
TRBV9 | ASSFRGSNTEAF
TRBV7-8 | ASSSTGLETQY
TRBV9 | ASSVVGGGNTEAF
TRBV27 | ASSSNTDNSPLH
TRBV7-9 | ASSLLAGVQEEQF
TRBV28 | ASSSPPEGLNTEAF
TRBV5-4 | ASSLAGQGSYEQY
TRBV28 | ASSPGEGTEAF